These 19 T cell receptor beta chains were all obtained from the same sample, sequenced in a study of T-cell reconstitution after alpha-beta-depleted transplantation in children. A library of TCRbeta sequences, prepared with unique molecular identifiers, was generated. TCRdb re-derived calls from the PCR reads in MiXCR, one entry per CDR3 protein. The data show more than 120,000 distinct CDR3 sequences, around 10% seen once. The source was PBMCs, mostly from graft donor cells, collected 180 days after TCRalphabeta/CD19-depleted stem cell transplant. These receptors all come from a female patient aged 2-15 years who had a stem cell transplant for congenital amegakaryocytic thrombocytopenia, so the T cells may come from the graft donor.

The V call is TRBV20-1, the J call TRBJ2-2, with 10 bases identical to TRBD2. The CDR3 has 15 residues. CDR1 is DFQATT and CDR2 is SNEGSKA in the germline V gene (reference sequence). V shed 2 bases and J 4 bases; nucleotides not matched to a gene: 4. As DNA, the CDR3 is TGCAGTGCTAGAAAGGGACTAGCGTCCACCGGGGAGCTGTTTTTT. It translates to CSARKGLASTGELFF.

This clonotype has a handful of counts. One junction end does not reproduce the germline sequence, and a read error may be involved. This chain joins TRBV20-1 and TRBJ2-3, with a tentative D call TRBD1 (6 bases). CDR3 length: 15 amino acids. CDR1 DFQATT and CDR2 SNEGSKA come from the germline V gene (reference sequence). CDR3 nucleotides: TGCAGTGCTAGTGAATCAGGGGCCACAGGAGATACGCATTATTTT. This translates into CSASESGATGDTHYF.

This clonotype occurred many times. V gene TRBV12-3 or TRBV12-4 combines with J gene TRBJ2-7; TRBD2 matches at 8 bases. This CDR3 has 14 amino acids. With 6 bases clipped from V and 2 bases from J, the junction kept 6 bases outside the gene matches. In DNA, the CDR3 is TGTGCCAGCAGGCCGGGACTAGAAACCTACGAGCAGTACTTC. Its protein is CASRPGLETYEQYF.

V gene TRBV20-1 combines with J gene TRBJ2-1; 9 positions match TRBD2. The CDR3 length is 15 residues. Germline lookup yields CDR1 DFQATT and CDR2 SNEGSKA (reference sequence). V dropped 4 bases and J dropped 2; count of bases not matched to a gene: 6. The CDR3 nucleotides read TGCAGTGCTAATACCGGGACTAGCACCTACAATGAGCAGTTCTTC. Its translation: CSANTGTSTYNEQFF.

This clonotype was seen ten or more times. The chain is built from TRBV25-1 and TRBJ2-3, with 13 nucleotides matching TRBD2. The junction had 5 bases not matched to a gene; V was cut back by 2 bases and J by 3 bases. The CDR3 totals 17 residues. Per the germline V gene, CDR1 is MGHDK and CDR2 is SYGVNS. This CDR3 reads CASSEATSGGKTDTQYF. The CDR3 nucleotides are TGTGCCAGCAGTGAAGCGACTAGCGGGGGGAAAACAGATACGCAGTATTTT.

This rearrangement joins TRBV6-5 to TRBJ1-5; 8 bases agree with TRBD1. J was trimmed by 0 bases and V by 3 bases; bases with no gene match: 1. From germline, CDR1 is MNHEY and CDR2 SVGAGI. The CDR3 is 15 amino acids. CDR3 amino acids: CASSYTGGSNQPQHF. The CDR3 DNA reads as TGTGCCAGCAGTTATACAGGGGGTAGCAATCAGCCCCAGCATTTT.

This clonotype was recorded at least ten times. This sequence joins TRBV5-1 and TRBJ2-2; TRBD2 agrees at 14 bases. The CDR3 is made up of 20 amino acids. Germline V lookup: CDR1 SGHRS, CDR2 YFSETQ. The V and J ends lost 0 bases and 1 base, in that order; junction bases with no gene match: 8. The CDR3 is CASSLASGTSGRVNTGELFF. The CDR3 coding sequence is TGCGCCAGCAGCTTGGCCTCCGGGACTAGCGGGAGAGTGAACACCGGGGAGCTGTTTTTT.

V usage is TRBV28 and J usage is TRBJ1-1; a weak D match, TRBD1 (6 bases). Trimming cost V 3 bases and J 3 bases, with 14 bases left between them. The CDR3 covers 15 residues. Germline CDR1 reads MDHEN; CDR2 reads SYDVKM. CDR3 in DNA: TGTGCCAGCAGTTTTTCACGGGGGGCTGACACTGAAGCTTTCTTT. Its protein product is CASSFSRGADTEAFF.

The genes are TRBV29-1 and TRBJ2-7, with TRBD2 as a possible D gene (6 bases). Germline lookup yields CDR1 SQVTM and CDR2 ANQGSEA. Trimming removed 7 bases from V and 1 base from J, with 11 bases in between. The CDR3 contains 12 residues. Here the CDR3 DNA reads TGCAGCGGCGGGGAGCCTTCCTACGAGCAGTACTTC. This translates into CSGGEPSYEQYF.

This clonotype was counted many times. The chain uses TRBV29-1 and TRBJ2-5; D perhaps matches TRBD2 (6 bases). CDR3 size: 13 residues. CDR1 SQVTM and CDR2 ANQGSEA come from the germline V gene. V was clipped by 7 bases and J by 6 bases, with 18 bases between them. CDR3 in amino acids: CSAVRGIGKTQYF. As DNA, the CDR3 is TGCAGCGCCGTCCGGGGGATCGGAAAGACCCAGTACTTC.

This clonotype has ten or more counts. CDR3 region: CASSLDPGLAADTQYF. In DNA, the CDR3 is TGTGCCAGCAGCCTCGACCCGGGACTAGCTGCAGATACGCAGTATTTT. V is TRBV7-3 and J is TRBJ2-3; 9 nucleotides match TRBD2. Germline trimming cut 5 bases from V and 4 bases from J; bases unmatched to any gene: 10. The V gene's germline CDR1 is SGHTA and CDR2 FQGTGA. The CDR3 is made up of 16 amino acids.

The sample holds a few counts of this clonotype. This rearrangement joins TRBV20-1 to TRBJ2-7, with 11 bases aligning to TRBD2. The ends lost 6 bases at V and 3 bases at J; junction bases unmatched: 7. Germline V lookup: CDR1 DFQATT, CDR2 SNEGSKA (reference sequence). This CDR3 contains 14 residues. The CDR3 coding sequence is TGCAGTGCAAAAACTAGCGGGGGCTTCTACGAGCAGTACTTC. Amino acids: CSAKTSGGFYEQYF.

This clonotype came up many times. The junction does not match germline at one end; this may be a read error. V and J are TRBV6-1 and TRBJ2-1, with TRBD2 as a possible D gene (5 bases). CDR1 and CDR2 (germline): MNHNS, SASEGT. This CDR3 region has 12 residues. In DNA, the CDR3 is TGTGCCAGCAGTGAGGTGGCGGCAACGGAGGTCTTC. Its translation is CASSEVAATEVF.

Many counts were recorded for this clonotype. The V gene is TRBV28, the J gene TRBJ2-4, with 15 positions matching TRBD2. V gave up 5 bases and J gave up 1 base; unmatched junction bases: 6. This CDR3 region has 18 residues. CDR1 and CDR2 (germline): MDHEN, SYDVKM. DNA for the CDR3: TGTGCCAGCAGTGATGGACTAGCGGGGGGGCGGGCCAAAAACATTCAGTACTTC. It encodes CASSDGLAGGRAKNIQYF.

The chain uses TRBV12-3 or TRBV12-4 and TRBJ2-1; 9 nucleotides match TRBD1. The CDR3 has 16 residues. Trimming at V came to 1 base and at J to 6 bases, leaving 7 bases not matched to a gene. The CDR3 protein is CASSLVLGTGLNEQFF. Written as DNA, the CDR3 is TGTGCCAGCAGTTTAGTTCTTGGGACAGGGCTCAATGAGCAGTTCTTC.

This clonotype was counted at least ten times. V is TRBV6-1 and J is TRBJ2-5; 7 nucleotides align to TRBD1. The germline CDR1 and CDR2 sequences are MNHNS and SASEGT. V shed 5 bases, J shed 2 bases, and the junction held 2 bases outside the gene matches. The CDR3 covers 13 residues. The CDR3 region has the DNA TGTGCCAGCAGTAGGGACAGACAAGAGACCCAGTACTTC. Encoded protein: CASSRDRQETQYF.

This clonotype was counted many times. The chain couples TRBV6-7 to TRBJ2-1, with 10 bases fitting TRBD2. TRBV6-7 is an open reading frame whose function is uncertain. This CDR3 contains 16 residues. J was trimmed by 5 bases and V by 0 bases; bases with no gene match: 4. CDR3 in amino acids: CASSYSTGLADNEQFF. The CDR3 DNA follows: TGTGCCAGCAGTTACTCGACTGGACTAGCGGACAATGAGCAGTTCTTC.

This clonotype was seen repeatedly, ten times or more. The chain joins TRBV6-5 to TRBJ1-1; possible D gene TRBD1, 6 bases. The CDR3 runs 14 residues. The V end was cut by 4 bases, the J end by 0 bases, with 9 bases between. Germline V gene data show CDR1 as MNHEY and CDR2 as SVGAGI. The CDR3 is CASSSGGMNTEAFF. The DNA for the CDR3 is TGTGCCAGCAGTTCTGGGGGCATGAACACTGAAGCTTTCTTT.

Relative to its sample, this clonotype is medium-sized. The chain joins TRBV6-5 to TRBJ2-5; TRBD2 aligns across 11 bases. This CDR3 is 16 amino acids long. From germline, CDR1 is MNHEY and CDR2 SVGAGI. The ends lost 6 bases at V and 4 bases at J; junction bases unmatched: 10. The CDR3 DNA reads TGTGCCAGCAGCCTACTAGCGGGAGAAGGGAGAGAGACCCAGTACTTC. Protein product: CASSLLAGEGRETQYF.